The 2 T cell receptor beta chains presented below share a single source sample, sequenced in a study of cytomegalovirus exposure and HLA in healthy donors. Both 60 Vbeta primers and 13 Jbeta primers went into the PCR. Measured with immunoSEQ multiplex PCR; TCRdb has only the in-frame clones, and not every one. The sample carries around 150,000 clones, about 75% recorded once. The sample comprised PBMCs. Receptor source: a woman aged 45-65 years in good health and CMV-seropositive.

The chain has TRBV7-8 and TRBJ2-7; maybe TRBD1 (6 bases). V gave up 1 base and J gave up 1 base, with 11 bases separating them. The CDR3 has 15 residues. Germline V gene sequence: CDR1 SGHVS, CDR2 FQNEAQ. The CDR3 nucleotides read TGTGCCAGCAGCTTAGGGGGTAGGGGGTCCTACGAGCAGTACTTC. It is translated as CASSLGGRGSYEQYF.

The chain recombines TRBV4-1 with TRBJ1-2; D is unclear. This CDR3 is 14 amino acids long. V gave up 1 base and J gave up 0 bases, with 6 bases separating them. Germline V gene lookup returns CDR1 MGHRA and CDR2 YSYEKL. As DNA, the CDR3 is TGCGCCAGCAGCCAAGTCGGAGCTAACTATGGCTACACCTTC. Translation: CASSQVGANYGYTF.